This TCR beta chain stems from a study of blood T cell repertoires in COVID-19. Study context: Acute and convalescent COVID-19 samples came from the United States, Italy and Spain. Nucleic acid was either cDNA or gDNA, and it came from T cells, B-cell-depleted T cells, or PBMCs.

V was pared by 0 bases and J by 0 bases, with 12 bases between. The CDR3 loop spans 16 amino acids. Germline CDR1 SNHLY, CDR2 FYNNEI. This clone was counted a single time. In the authors' workflow: Reference gene primer amplification in the assay estimated nucleated cell counts. Clones were sequenced by immunoSEQ multiplex PCR, and TCRdb holds only the in-frame ones, with some missing. The DNA was the basis for D and trimming; V, J and clone size are from that table. Among fewer than 250,000 clones listed, around four fifths were seen once. The material sequenced was peripheral blood. The chain joins TRBV2 to TRBJ2-7, with D possibly matching TRBD2 (5 bases). This sequence originates from a woman aged 45-65 years with acute or convalescent COVID-19. Here the CDR3 reads CASSEAFPGSSYEQYF. The CDR3 DNA sequence: TGTGCCAGCAGTGAAGCGTTCCCGGGGAGCTCCTACGAGCAGTACTTC. The full variable domain, completed using reference TRBV2 and TRBJ2-7, is EPEVTQTPSHQVTQMGQEVILRCVPISNHLYFYWYRQILGQKVEFLVSFYNNEISEKSEIFDDQFSVERPDGSNFTLKIRSTKLEDSAMYFCASSEAFPGSSYEQYFGPGTRLTVT.